Listed below are T cell receptor beta chains from one sample, sequenced in a study of radiation and T cells in renal cell carcinoma. Only in-frame clones appear in the TCRdb table, and some are missing; sequencing was by immunoSEQ multiplex PCR. The repertoire consists of tens of thousands of clones, with approximately 84% occurring once and the leading ten covering 7.3%. The sample was blood, taken from a patient whose treatment included radiotherapy and nephrectomy. The receptors stem from a man aged 55 to 69 with renal cell carcinoma. Both conserved end residues are part of each CDR3. D genes are given only for firm matches. Clone size, where shown, is once, few, many, or a class for clones that have expanded.

few	NA	TRBV19	TRBJ2-1	CASSRSSAGPIDPYNEQFF	TGTGCCAGTAGTAGAAGTAGTGCGGGACCCATCGACCCCTACAATGAGCAGTTCTTC
NA	NA	TRBV2	TRBJ1-6	CASSVTGLYNSPLHF	TGTGCCAGCAGTGTTACAGGGTTGTATAATTCACCCCTCCACTTT
NA	TRBD1	TRBV6-5	TRBJ1-2	CASSSGTGFENGYTF	TGTGCCAGCAGCTCCGGGACAGGTTTTGAGAATGGCTACACCTTC
NA	NA	TRBV5-6	TRBJ1-3	CASSFFGVYGLSGNTIYF	TGTGCCAGCAGCTTCTTCGGAGTTTATGGATTATCTGGAAACACCATATATTTT
NA	NA	TRBV4-1	TRBJ1-1	CASSPGGRGGTEAFF	TGCGCCAGCAGCCCCGGGGGTCGGGGAGGCACTGAAGCTTTCTTT
NA	NA	TRBV30	TRBJ1-2	CAWSFLGSPGYTF	TGTGCCTGGAGTTTTCTTGGGAGTCCTGGCTACACCTTC
NA	TRBD2	TRBV10-3	TRBJ2-1	CAISGTSGKLRLVDEQFF	TGTGCCATCAGTGGGACTAGCGGGAAGCTGCGGTTAGTCGATGAGCAGTTCTTC
NA	NA	TRBV11-3	TRBJ1-2	CASSLRGGGGYTF	TGTGCCAGCAGCTTACGTGGGGGCGGAGGCTACACCTTC
NA	NA	TRBV5-6	TRBJ1-4	CASSLGSDWDEKLFF	TGTGCCAGCAGCTTGGGTTCAGACTGGGATGAAAAACTGTTTTTT
few	TRBD1	TRBV5-1	TRBJ2-5	CASSLGSGGWETQYF	TGCGCCAGCAGCTTGGGCTCAGGGGGCTGGGAGACCCAGTACTTC
NA	TRBD2	TRBV6-5	TRBJ2-7	CASSFGGAGEQYF	TGTGCCAGCAGTTTCGGGGGGGCGGGCGAGCAGTACTTC
once	TRBD1	TRBV6-5	TRBJ1-1	CASSDREGVAFF	TGTGCCAGCAGTGACAGGGAGGGGGTAGCTTTCTTT
NA	TRBD2	TRBV4-2	TRBJ2-5	CASSRGREIRETQYF	TGTGCCAGCAGCCGGGGGAGGGAGATAAGAGAGACCCAGTACTTC
once	NA	TRBV5-6	TRBJ1-4	CASSWYATNEKLFF	TGTGCCAGCAGCTGGTATGCAACTAATGAAAAACTGTTTTTT
once	NA	TRBV18	TRBJ1-2	CASSPGPGAATYGYTF	TGTGCCAGCTCACCGGGGCCAGGGGCCGCTACTTATGGCTACACCTTC
NA	NA	TRBV5-6	TRBJ1-6	CASSLSAQGYNSPLHF	TGTGCCAGCAGCTTGTCAGCTCAGGGGTATAATTCACCCCTCCACTTT
NA	TRBD1	TRBV6-6	TRBJ2-5	CASRQRQGAGETQYF	TGTGCCAGCAGACAAAGACAGGGGGCAGGAGAGACCCAGTACTTC